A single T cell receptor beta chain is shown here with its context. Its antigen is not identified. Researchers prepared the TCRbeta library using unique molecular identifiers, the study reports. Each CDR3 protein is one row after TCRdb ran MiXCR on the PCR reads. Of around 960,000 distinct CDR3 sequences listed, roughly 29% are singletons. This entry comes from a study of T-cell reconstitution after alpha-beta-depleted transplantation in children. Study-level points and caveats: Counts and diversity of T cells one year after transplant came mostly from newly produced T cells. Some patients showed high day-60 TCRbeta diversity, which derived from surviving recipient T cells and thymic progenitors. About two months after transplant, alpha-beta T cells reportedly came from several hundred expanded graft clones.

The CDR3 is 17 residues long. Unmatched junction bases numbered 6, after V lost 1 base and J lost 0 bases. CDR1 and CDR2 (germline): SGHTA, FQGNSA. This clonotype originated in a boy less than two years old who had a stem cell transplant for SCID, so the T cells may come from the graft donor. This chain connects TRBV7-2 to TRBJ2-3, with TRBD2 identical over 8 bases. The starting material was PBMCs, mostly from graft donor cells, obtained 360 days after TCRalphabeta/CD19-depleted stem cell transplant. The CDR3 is CASSLVIAGISTDTQYF. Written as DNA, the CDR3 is TGTGCCAGCAGCTTAGTGATAGCGGGAATAAGCACAGATACGCAGTATTTT.